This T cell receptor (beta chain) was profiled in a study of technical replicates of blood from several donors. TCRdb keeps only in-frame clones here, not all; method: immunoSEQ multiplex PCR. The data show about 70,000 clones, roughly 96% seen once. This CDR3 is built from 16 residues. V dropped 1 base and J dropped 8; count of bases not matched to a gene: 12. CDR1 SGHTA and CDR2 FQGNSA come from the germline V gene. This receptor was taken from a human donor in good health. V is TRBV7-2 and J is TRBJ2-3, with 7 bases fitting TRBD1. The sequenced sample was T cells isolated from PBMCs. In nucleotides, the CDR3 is TGTGCCAGCAGCTTAGGACCCAACAGGGGTAAAGGTACGCAGTATTTT. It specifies CASSLGPNRGKGTQYF.